Below are 16 T cell receptor beta chains sequenced from a single sample in a study of tumor and adjacent non-tumor tissue in lung cancer (dated by TCRdb to 2016 to 2019). RNA was isolated from bulk, unsorted tissue, and RNA quality was assessed with a NanoDrop ND-1000 and an Agilent 2100. Libraries were prepared through multiplex PCR. Sequencing relied on an Illumina HiSeq 2500. TCRbeta libraries were constructed through three rounds of nested PCR with primers (Table S4) according to protocols modified from ARM-PCR. The public reads were reanalyzed by TCRdb: fastp trimming at Q25, MiXCR alignment, in-frame beta chains only. Identical CDR3 protein sequences are pooled into one entry, listed with their most common genes and DNA. The sample table shows over 110,000 distinct CDR3 sequences, and around 61% are seen once. Around a sixth of the sample lies in the top ten. Sequenced material: lung tumor tissue. The receptors shown here come from a man in his 60s with small cell lung cancer.

This clonotype has only one observation. Given a much more abundant clone one base away, this may be a read error. The CDR3 sequence is CAVSADGQNTEAFF. DNA for the CDR3: TGTGCCGTCAGTGCGGACGGCCAGAACACTGAAGCTTTCTTT. The V and J genes are TRBV10-3 and TRBJ1-1; D remains ambiguous. The CDR3 sequence is 14 residues long. Germline-derived CDR1 and CDR2 are ENHRY and SYGVKD.

The rearrangement uses TRBV11-1 and TRBJ2-1; no firm D call. The V and J ends lost 4 bases and 14 bases respectively, with 27 bases between them. CDR1 SGHAT and CDR2 FQDESV come from the germline V gene (reference sequence). CDR3 length equals 16 residues. CDR3 amino acids: CASSSAPESQPNKKFF. The CDR3 nucleotides are TGTGCCAGCAGCTCAGCGCCGGAGAGCCAGCCCAATAAGAAGTTCTTC.

In this sample, this clonotype turned up once. A much bigger clone sits one base away, suggesting this may be a read error. The chain couples TRBV12-3 or TRBV12-4 to TRBJ1-1; TRBD1 agrees at 7 bases. The CDR3 runs 15 residues. Trimming at V came to 3 bases and at J to 6 bases, leaving 10 bases not matched to a gene. CDR3 amino acids: CASSFGQERYAEAFF. CDR3 nucleotides: TGTGCCAGCAGTTTTGGACAGGAACGTTACGCTGAAGCTTTCTTT.

This clonotype was seen a handful of times. The rearrangement links TRBV7-9 to TRBJ1-6, with a possible D match to TRBD1 (6 bases). Germline V gives CDR1 SEHNR, CDR2 FQNEAQ (reference sequence). V shed 4 bases and J shed 4 bases, with 23 bases lying between them. This CDR3 comprises 19 residues. As DNA, the CDR3 is TGTGCCAGCAGCTACTACCTGGGGGCAAGTGGTCTATATAATTCACCCCTCCACTTT. Protein sequence: CASSYYLGASGLYNSPLHF. Full variable domain (rest looked up from reference TRBV7-9 and TRBJ1-6): DTGVSQNPRHKITKRGQNVTFRCDPISEHNRLYWYRQTLGQGPEFLTYFQNEAQLEKSRLLSDRFSAERPKGSFSTLEIQRTEQGDSAMYLCASSYYLGASGLYNSPLHFGNGTRLTVT.

This clonotype was counted once. The germline gene is not matched at one end of the junction; a read error may be the cause. The chain has TRBV12-3 or TRBV12-4 and TRBJ2-5, with D unclear. This CDR3 has 13 residues. CDR3 DNA: TGTGCCAGCAGTCTCGCTCACAAAGAGACACAGTACTTC. Its translation is CASSLAHKETQYF.

This chain uses TRBV11-3 with TRBJ2-5; D may be TRBD1 (6 bases). Germline V gene sequence: CDR1 SGHNT, CDR2 YENEEA. The V and J ends lost 7 bases and 0 bases respectively, with 12 bases between them. CDR3 length equals 14 residues. CDR3 region: CASNSGQNQETQYF. For the CDR3, the DNA is TGTGCCAGCAACTCCGGACAGAACCAAGAGACCCAGTACTTC.

The chain has TRBV11-2 and TRBJ2-5; no definite D call. Germline values: CDR1 SGHAT, CDR2 FQNNGV. This CDR3 spans 12 amino acids. The germline V and J ends were trimmed by 5 bases and 12 bases, with 16 bases remaining between them. CDR3 protein: CASSVTWSQEYF. CDR3 nucleotides: TGTGCCAGCAGCGTAACCTGGTCCCAAGAGTACTTC. The full variable domain, in which reference TRBV11-2 and TRBJ2-5 provide the parts outside the CDR3, is EAGVAQSPRYKIIEKRQSVAFWCNPISGHATLYWYQQILGQGPKLLIQFQNNGVVDDSQLPKDRFSAERLKGVDSTLKIQPAKLEDSAVYLCASSVTWSQEYFGPGTRLLVL.

Concerning this clonotype itself: At one end, the junction sequence differs from germline, possibly due to a read error. The chain joins TRBV6-5 to TRBJ2-3; D may be TRBD1 or TRBD2 (6 bases each). Germline V gene data show CDR1 as MNHEY and CDR2 as SVGAGI. The CDR3 sequence is 13 residues long. CDR3 sequence: CTRRQAGSDTQYF. CDR3 nucleotide sequence: TGTACCAGAAGACAGGCGGGGTCAGATACGCAGTATTTT.

Notes on this clonotype: A read error may be the cause here, since a much bigger clone is one base away. The chain has TRBV20-1 and TRBJ2-3, with 12 positions matching TRBD2. The CDR3 is 15 residues long. The germline V gene encodes CDR1 DFQATT and CDR2 SNEGSKA (reference sequence). The CDR3 sequence is CSARASGRDTDTQYF. The CDR3 nucleotides read TGCAGTGCGAGAGCTAGCGGGAGGGACACAGATACGCAGTATTTT.

With regard to this clonotype: This may be a read error, as it is one base from a much larger clone. The CDR3 is CASTGTRTGTQYF. The CDR3 DNA reads as TGTGCCAGCACAGGAACACGCACAGGTACGCAGTATTTT. This chain joins TRBV6-1 and TRBJ2-3; possibly TRBD1 for D (5 bases). Germline values: CDR1 MNHNS, CDR2 SASEGT. The CDR3 contains 13 residues.

This clonotype has more than one count but fewer than ten. A much larger clone sits a single nucleotide away, making a read error possible. The chain is built from TRBV20-1 and TRBJ1-1, with TRBD1 as a possible D gene (5 bases). Looked up from germline, CDR1 is DFQATT and CDR2 is SNEGSKA (reference sequence). The CDR3 is made up of 14 amino acids. As DNA, the CDR3 is TGCAGTGCTAGAGACAGGGTGGTGAACACTGGAGCTTTCTTT. It translates to CSARDRVVNTGAFF.

The J gene is TRBJ2-5, the V gene TRBV20-1; D gene ambiguous. The J call may be incorrect, as the DNA end agrees better with TRBJ2-1. There are 12 residues in the CDR3. Germline assignment: CDR1 DFQATT and CDR2 SNEGSKA (reference sequence). CDR3 in amino acids: CSATHKVETQFF. In DNA form, the CDR3 reads TGCAGTGCTACCCACAAAGTCGAGACCCAGTTCTTC.

On this clonotype: A much larger clone sits a single nucleotide away, making a read error possible. The rearrangement links TRBV11-2 to TRBJ2-2; 8 bases are shared with TRBD2. The CDR3 spans 17 residues. Germline trimming cut 5 bases from V and 6 bases from J; bases unmatched to any gene: 14. Germline V lookup: CDR1 SGHAT, CDR2 FQNNGV. This CDR3 reads CASSPPRLAGNSGELFF. The CDR3 bases are TGTGCCAGCAGCCCGCCTAGGCTAGCGGGTAACTCCGGGGAGCTGTTTTTT.

In the case of this clonotype: A read error is likely, as this CDR3 ends without the conserved phenylalanine or tryptophan. The chain links TRBV11-2 to TRBJ2-3; 7 nucleotides align to TRBD2. Germline V gives CDR1 SGHAT, CDR2 FQNNGV. CDR3 length equals 15 residues. The CDR3 bases are TGTCCCAGCAGCTTTGGCGGGAGCGTCACAGATACGCAGTATTCT. This encodes CPSSFGGSVTDTQYS.

Concerning this clonotype: No conserved phenylalanine or tryptophan ends this CDR3, so it is likely a read error. It is unclear where the CDR3 begins or ends on the DNA, so no DNA is shown, and the CDR3 is as TCRdb lists it. Here the CDR3 reads CASSLEGGRGDEQLL. The V gene is TRBV11-3, the J gene TRBJ2-1; the table names TRBD1, a call not compared with the DNA. The CDR3 spans 15 residues, counting both ends. Germline V gene data show CDR1 as SGHNT and CDR2 as YENEEA.

The chain uses TRBV28 and TRBJ2-1; possible D gene TRBD2, 6 bases. This CDR3 is 15 amino acids long. With 3 bases removed from V and 6 bases from J, the gap between germline ends came to 15 bases. Germline V gene data show CDR1 as MDHEN and CDR2 as SYDVKM. The CDR3 region is CASSFQPGTPNEQFF. The CDR3 DNA reads TGTGCCAGCAGTTTTCAACCTGGGACTCCCAATGAGCAGTTCTTC.